This T cell receptor beta chain was sequenced in a study of T cells expressing NK-cell markers. Points from the study as a whole: Whether expanded NKG2C+ T cell clones were HCMV specific stayed uncertain. Among CD8+ T cells from several donors, dominant NKG2C+ clonotypes accounted for about 1.0-7.0%. One observes that, in several donors, these clonotypes were also the leading ones within the CD3+CD56-NKG2C+ fraction.

As to this clonotype: What it binds is unknown.

Scientists made TCR beta cDNA using 5'RACE template switching with UMIs. TCRdb reprocessed the 5' RACE reads and reports one entry per CDR3 protein, with no DNA. The sample totals about 160,000 distinct CDR3 sequences. CDR1 is ENHRY and CDR2 is SYGVKD in the germline V gene. The length of the CDR3 is 14 residues. The J gene is TRBJ2-7, the V gene TRBV10-3. The receptor was isolated from a woman aged 18-70 years in good health. The sequencing sample was made of blood T cells: a sorted CD56 or NKG2C T cell subset, CD4+ or CD8+ T cells, or bulk PBMC T cells (not recorded which). The CDR3 region is CAISESGLAYEQYF.